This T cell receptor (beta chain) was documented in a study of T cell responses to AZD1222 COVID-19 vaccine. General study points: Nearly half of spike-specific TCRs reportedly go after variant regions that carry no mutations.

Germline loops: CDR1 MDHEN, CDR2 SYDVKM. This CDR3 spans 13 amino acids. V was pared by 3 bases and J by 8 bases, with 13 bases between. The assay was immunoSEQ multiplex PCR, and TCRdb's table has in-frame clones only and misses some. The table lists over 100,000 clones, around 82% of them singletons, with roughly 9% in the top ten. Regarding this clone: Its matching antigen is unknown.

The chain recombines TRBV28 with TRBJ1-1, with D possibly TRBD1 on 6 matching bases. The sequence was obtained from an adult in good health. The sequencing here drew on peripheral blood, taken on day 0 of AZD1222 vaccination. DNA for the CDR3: TGTGCCAGCAGTTTGTCACAGGGACCCGAAGCTTTCTTT. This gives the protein CASSLSQGPEAFF.